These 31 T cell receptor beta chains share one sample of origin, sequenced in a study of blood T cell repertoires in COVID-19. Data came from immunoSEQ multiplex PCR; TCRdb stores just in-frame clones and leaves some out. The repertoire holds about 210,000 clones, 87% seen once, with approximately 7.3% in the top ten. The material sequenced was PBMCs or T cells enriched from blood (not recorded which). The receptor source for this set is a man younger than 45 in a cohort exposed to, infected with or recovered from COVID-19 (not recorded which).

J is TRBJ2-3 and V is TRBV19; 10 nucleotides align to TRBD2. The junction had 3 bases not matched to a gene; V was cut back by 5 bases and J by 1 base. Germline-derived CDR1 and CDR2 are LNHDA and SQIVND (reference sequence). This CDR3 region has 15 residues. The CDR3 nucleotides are TGTGCCAGTAGTGTGCTAGCGGGGGGCACAGATACGCAGTATTTT. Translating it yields CASSVLAGGTDTQYF.

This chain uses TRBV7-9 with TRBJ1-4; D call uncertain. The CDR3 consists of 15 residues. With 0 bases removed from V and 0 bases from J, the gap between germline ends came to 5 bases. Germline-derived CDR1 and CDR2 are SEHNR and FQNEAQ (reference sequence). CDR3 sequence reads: CASSLASPTNEKLFF. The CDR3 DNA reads TGTGCCAGCAGCTTAGCGAGCCCAACTAATGAAAAACTGTTTTTT.

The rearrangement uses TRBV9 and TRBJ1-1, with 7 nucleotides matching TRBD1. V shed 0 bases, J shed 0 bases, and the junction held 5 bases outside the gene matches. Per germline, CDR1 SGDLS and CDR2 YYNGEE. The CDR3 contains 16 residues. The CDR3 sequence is CASSVGTGTVNTEAFF. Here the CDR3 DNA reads TGTGCCAGCAGCGTAGGTACTGGGACAGTGAACACTGAAGCTTTCTTT.

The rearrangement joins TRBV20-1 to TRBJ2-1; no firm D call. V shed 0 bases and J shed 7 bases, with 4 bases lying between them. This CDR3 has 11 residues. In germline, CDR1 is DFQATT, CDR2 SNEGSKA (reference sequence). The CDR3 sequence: CSARDRNEQFF. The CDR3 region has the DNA TGCAGTGCTAGAGATCGGAATGAGCAGTTCTTC.

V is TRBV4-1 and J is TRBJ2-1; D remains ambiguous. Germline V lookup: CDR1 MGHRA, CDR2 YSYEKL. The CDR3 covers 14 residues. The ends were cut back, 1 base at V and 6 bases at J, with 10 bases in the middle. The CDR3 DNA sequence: TGCGCCAGCAGCCAAGGCCCAGGTACCAATGAGCAGTTCTTC. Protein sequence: CASSQGPGTNEQFF.

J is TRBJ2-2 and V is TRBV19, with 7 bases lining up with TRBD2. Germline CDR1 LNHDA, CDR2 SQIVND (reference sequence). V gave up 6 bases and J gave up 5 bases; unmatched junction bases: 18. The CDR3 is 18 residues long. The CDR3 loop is CASRSLFGGGRTTGELFF. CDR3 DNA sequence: TGTGCCAGTAGGTCACTGTTTGGGGGAGGGCGAACAACCGGGGAGCTGTTTTTT.

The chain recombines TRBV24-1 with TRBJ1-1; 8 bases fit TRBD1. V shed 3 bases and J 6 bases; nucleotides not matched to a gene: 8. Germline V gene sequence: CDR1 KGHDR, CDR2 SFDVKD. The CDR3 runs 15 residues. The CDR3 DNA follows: TGTGCCACCAGTGATCCCGACAGGGGTATAGCTGAAGCTTTCTTT. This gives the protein CATSDPDRGIAEAFF.

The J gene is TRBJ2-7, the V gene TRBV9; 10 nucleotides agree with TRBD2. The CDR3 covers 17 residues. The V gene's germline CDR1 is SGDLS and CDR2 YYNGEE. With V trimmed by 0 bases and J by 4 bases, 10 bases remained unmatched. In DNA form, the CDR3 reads TGTGCCAGCAGCGTAGACTCAGCGGGAGGGCCCAGGTACGAGCAGTACTTC. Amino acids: CASSVDSAGGPRYEQYF.

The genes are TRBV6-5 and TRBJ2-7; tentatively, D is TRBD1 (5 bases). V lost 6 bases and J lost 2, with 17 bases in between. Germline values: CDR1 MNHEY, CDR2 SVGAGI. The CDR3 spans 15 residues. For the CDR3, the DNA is TGTGCCAGCAGAAAAGGACAAGAAACTACCTACGAGCAGTACTTC. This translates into CASRKGQETTYEQYF.

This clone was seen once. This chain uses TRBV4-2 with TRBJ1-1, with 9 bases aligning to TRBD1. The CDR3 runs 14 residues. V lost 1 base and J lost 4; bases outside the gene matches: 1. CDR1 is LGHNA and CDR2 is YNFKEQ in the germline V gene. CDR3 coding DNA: TGTGCCAGCAGCCAAGGGGACAGGGCCACTGAAGCTTTCTTT. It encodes CASSQGDRATEAFF.

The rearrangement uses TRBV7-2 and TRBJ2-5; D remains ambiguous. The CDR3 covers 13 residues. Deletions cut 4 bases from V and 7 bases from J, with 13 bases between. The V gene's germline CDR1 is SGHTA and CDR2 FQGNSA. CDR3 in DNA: TGTGCCAGCAGCTCCACCCTTCCGGGGACCCAGTACTTC. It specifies CASSSTLPGTQYF.

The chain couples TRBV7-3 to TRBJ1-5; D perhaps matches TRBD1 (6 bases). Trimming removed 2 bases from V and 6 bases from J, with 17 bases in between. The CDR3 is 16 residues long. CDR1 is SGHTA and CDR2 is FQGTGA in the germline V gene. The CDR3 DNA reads TGTGCCAGCAGCTTACATAGACAGGATCAATGTCAGCCCCAGCATTTT. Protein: CASSLHRQDQCQPQHF.

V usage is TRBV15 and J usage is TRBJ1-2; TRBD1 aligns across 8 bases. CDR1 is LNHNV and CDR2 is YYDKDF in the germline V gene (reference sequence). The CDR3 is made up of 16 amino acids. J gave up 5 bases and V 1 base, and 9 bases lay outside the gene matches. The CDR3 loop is CATSRARAGGPYGYTF. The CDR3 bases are TGTGCCACCAGCAGAGCTAGGGCAGGGGGCCCGTATGGCTACACCTTC.

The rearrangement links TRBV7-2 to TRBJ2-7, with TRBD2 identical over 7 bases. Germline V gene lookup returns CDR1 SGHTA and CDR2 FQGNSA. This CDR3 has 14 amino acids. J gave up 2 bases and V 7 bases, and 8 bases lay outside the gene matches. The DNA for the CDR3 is TGTGCCAGCATCCCGGGAGGCCGGACCTACGAGCAGTACTTC. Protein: CASIPGGRTYEQYF.

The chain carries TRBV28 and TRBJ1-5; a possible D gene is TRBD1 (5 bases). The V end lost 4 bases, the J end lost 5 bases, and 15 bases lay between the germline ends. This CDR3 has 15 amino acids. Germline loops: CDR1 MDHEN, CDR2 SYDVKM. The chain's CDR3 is CASSYERQWDQPQHF. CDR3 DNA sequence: TGTGCCAGCAGTTACGAAAGACAGTGGGATCAGCCCCAGCATTTT.

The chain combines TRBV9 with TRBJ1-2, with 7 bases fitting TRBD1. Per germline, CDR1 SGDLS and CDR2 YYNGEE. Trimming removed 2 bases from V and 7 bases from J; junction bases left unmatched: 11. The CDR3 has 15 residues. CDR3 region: CASSVSGQVRGGYTF. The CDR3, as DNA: TGTGCCAGCAGCGTCTCCGGACAGGTGAGGGGTGGCTACACCTTC.

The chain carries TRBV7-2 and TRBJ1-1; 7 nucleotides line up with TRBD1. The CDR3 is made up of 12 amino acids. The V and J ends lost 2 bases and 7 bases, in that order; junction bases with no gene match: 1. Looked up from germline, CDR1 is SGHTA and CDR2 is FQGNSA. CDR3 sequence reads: CASSLTGVEAFF. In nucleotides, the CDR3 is TGTGCCAGCAGCTTAACAGGGGTTGAAGCTTTCTTT.

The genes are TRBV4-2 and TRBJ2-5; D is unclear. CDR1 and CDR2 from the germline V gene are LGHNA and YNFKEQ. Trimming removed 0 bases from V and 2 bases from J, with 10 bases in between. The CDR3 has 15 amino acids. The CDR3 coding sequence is TGTGCCAGCAGCCAAGATCAGGCAGGTCAAGAGACCCAGTACTTC. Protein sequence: CASSQDQAGQETQYF.

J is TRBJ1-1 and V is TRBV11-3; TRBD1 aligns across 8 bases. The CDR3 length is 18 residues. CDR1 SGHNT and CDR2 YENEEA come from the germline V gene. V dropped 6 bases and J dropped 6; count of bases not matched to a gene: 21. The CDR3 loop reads CASSSNTRPGQETSEAFF. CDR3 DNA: TGTGCCAGCAGTTCTAATACCCGACCGGGACAGGAGACTTCTGAAGCTTTCTTT.

CDR3 sequence reads: CASSDFIRDRSGETQYF. The CDR3, as DNA: TGTGCCAGCAGTGACTTCATCCGGGACAGGAGTGGAGAGACCCAGTACTTC. The chain has TRBV6-1 and TRBJ2-5; the match to TRBD1 covers 8 bases. The CDR3 has 17 amino acids. Per the germline V gene, CDR1 is MNHNS and CDR2 is SASEGT. The junction had 13 bases not matched to a gene; V was cut back by 3 bases and J by 4 bases.

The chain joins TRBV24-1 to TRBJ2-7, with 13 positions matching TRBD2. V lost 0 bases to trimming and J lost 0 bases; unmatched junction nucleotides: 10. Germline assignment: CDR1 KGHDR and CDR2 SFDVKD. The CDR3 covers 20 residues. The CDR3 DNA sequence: TGTGCCACCAGTGATTTGATGACTAGCGGGAGGACATTTTGCTCCTACGAGCAGTACTTC. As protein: CATSDLMTSGRTFCSYEQYF.

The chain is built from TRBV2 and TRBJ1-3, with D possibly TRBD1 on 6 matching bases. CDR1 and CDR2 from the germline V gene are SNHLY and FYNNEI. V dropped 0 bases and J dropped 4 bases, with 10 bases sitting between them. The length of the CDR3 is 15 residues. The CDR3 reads CASSEARTEGNTIYF. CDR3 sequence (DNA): TGTGCCAGCAGTGAAGCAAGGACAGAAGGAAACACCATATATTTT. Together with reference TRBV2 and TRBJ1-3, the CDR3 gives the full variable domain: EPEVTQTPSHQVTQMGQEVILRCVPISNHLYFYWYRQILGQKVEFLVSFYNNEISEKSEIFDDQFSVERPDGSNFTLKIRSTKLEDSAMYFCASSEARTEGNTIYFGEGSWLTVV.

CDR3 nucleotide sequence: TGTGCCAGCAGTTTAGGCGCTAGTAGGACCCAGTACTTC. It codes for CASSLGASRTQYF. The rearrangement uses TRBV27 and TRBJ2-5, with unresolved D. The V gene's germline CDR1 is MNHEY and CDR2 SMNVEV (reference sequence). Deletions cut 2 bases from V and 7 bases from J, with 11 bases between. This CDR3 is built from 13 residues.

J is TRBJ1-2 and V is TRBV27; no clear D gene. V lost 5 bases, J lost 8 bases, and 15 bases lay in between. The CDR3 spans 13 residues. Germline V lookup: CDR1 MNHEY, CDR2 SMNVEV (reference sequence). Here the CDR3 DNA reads TGTGCCAGCAGTGGACTGACATTTAGGGGCTACACCTTC. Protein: CASSGLTFRGYTF.

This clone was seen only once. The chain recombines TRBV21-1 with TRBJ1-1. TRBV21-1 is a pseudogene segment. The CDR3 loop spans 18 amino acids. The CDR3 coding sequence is TGTGCCAGCAGCAAATTACCCGCGAGCGGGCAGCTTAACACTGAAGCTTTCTTT. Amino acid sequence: CASSKLPASGQLNTEAFF.

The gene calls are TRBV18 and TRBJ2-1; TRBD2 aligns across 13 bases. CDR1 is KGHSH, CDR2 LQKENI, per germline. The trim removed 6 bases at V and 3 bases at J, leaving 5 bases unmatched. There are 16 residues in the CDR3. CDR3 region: CASSRTSGRSYNEQFF. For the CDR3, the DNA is TGTGCCAGCTCCCGGACTAGCGGGAGAAGCTACAATGAGCAGTTCTTC.

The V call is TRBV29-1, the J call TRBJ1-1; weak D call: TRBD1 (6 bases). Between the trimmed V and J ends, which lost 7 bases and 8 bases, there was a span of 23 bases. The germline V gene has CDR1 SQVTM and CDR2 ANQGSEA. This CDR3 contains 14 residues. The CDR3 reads CSAGRTVSSAEAFF. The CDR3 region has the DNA TGCAGCGCTGGAAGGACAGTCAGCTCTGCGGAAGCTTTCTTT.

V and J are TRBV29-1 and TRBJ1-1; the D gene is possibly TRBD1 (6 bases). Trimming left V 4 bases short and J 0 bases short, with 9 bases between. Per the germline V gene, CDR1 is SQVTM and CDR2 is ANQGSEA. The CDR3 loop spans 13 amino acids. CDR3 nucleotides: TGCAGCGTTGGGGGGGGGCTGAACACTGAAGCTTTCTTT. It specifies CSVGGGLNTEAFF.

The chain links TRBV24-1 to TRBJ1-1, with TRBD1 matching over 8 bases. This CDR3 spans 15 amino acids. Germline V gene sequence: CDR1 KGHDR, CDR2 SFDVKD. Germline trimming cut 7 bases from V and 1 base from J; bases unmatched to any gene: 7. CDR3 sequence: CATRENRGENTEAFF. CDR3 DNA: TGTGCCACCAGGGAAAACAGGGGGGAGAACACTGAAGCTTTCTTT.

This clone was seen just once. CDR3 nucleotides: TGTGCCAGCAGTTACTTACGCTTCGGACTAGCGGGGCCCTACGAGCAGTACTTC. Its protein is CASSYLRFGLAGPYEQYF. V usage is TRBV6-2 or TRBV6-3 and J usage is TRBJ2-7; 12 bases agree with TRBD2. Germline values: CDR1 MNHEY, CDR2 SVGEGT. With V trimmed by 1 base and J by 2 bases, 9 bases remained unmatched. The CDR3 totals 18 residues.

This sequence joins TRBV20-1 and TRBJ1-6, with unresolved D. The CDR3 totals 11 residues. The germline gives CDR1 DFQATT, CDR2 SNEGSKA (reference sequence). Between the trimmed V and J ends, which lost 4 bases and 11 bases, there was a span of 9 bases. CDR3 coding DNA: TGCAGTGCTACGGGGAGGGCACCCCTCCACTTT. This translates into CSATGRAPLHF.